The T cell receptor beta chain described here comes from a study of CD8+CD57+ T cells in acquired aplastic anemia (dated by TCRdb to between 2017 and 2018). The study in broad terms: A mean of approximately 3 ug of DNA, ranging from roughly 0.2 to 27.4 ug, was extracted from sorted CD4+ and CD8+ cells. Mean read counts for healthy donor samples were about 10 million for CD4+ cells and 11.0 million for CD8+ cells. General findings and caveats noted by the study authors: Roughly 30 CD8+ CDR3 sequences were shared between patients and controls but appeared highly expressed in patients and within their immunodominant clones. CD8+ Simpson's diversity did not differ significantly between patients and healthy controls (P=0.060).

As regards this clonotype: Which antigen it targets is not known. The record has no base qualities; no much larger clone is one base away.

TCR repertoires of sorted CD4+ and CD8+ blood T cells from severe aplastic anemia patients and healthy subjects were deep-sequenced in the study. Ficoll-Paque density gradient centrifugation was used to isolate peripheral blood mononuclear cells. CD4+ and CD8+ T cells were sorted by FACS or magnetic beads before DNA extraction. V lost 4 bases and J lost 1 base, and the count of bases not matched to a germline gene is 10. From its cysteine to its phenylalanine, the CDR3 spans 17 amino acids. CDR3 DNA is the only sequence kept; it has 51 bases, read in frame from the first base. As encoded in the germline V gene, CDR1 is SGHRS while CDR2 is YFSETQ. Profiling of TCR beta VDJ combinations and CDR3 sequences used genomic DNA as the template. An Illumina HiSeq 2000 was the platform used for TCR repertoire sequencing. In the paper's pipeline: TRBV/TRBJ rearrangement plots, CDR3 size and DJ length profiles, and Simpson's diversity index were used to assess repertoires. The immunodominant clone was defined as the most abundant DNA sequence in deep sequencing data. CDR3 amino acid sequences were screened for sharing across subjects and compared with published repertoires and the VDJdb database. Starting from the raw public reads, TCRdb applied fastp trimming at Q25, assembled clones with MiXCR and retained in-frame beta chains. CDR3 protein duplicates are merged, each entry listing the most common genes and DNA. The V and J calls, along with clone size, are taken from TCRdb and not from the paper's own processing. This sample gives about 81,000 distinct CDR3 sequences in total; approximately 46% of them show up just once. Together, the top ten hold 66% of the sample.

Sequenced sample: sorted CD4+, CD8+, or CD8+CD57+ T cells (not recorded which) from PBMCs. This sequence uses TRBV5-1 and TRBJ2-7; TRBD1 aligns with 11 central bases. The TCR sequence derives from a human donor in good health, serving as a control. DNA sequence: TGCGCCAGCAGCCTTTGGACAGGGGGCGCGAGTTCCTACGAGCAGTACTTC. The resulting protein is CASSLWTGGASSYEQYF.